The entry below describes one T cell receptor beta chain. This entry is derived from a study of pediatric ulcerative colitis. Here immunoSEQ multiplex PCR was the method, and the copy in TCRdb shows in-frame clones only, minus some. This sample has tens of thousands of clones, with 78% found just once. The CDR3 has 13 residues. Trimming removed 2 bases from V and 6 bases from J, with 8 bases in between. Per the germline V gene, CDR1 is MNHNS and CDR2 is SASEGT. During colonoscopy, one to two rectal pinch biopsies were collected. The receptor's source is a girl under 18 with moderate ulcerative colitis. The chain combines TRBV6-1 with TRBJ2-1; the D gene is possibly TRBD1 (5 bases). The sample taken for sequencing was gut tissue. CDR3 sequence: CASSEMTVNEQFF. The DNA of the CDR3 is TGTGCCAGCAGTGAAATGACAGTCAATGAGCAGTTCTTC.